These 28 T cell receptor beta chains came from one sample sequenced in a study of OX40 agonist ivuxolimab in advanced cancers. Method: immunoSEQ multiplex PCR; TCRdb's copy keeps in-frame clones and lacks some. This sample yields around 66,000 clones, of which more than 65% are seen a single time; about 4.5% belongs to the top ten. The sequencing used CD4+ or CD8+ T cells sorted from blood, collected in a trial of the OX40 agonist ivuxolimab. Receptors were obtained from an adult with an advanced solid tumor such as melanoma, head and neck, liver or kidney cancer.

The rearrangement uses TRBV6-1 and TRBJ1-3; no clear D gene. V lost 8 bases to trimming and J lost 0 bases, with 8 bases between them. CDR1 and CDR2 from the germline V gene are MNHNS and SASEGT. This CDR3 spans 13 amino acids. The CDR3 sequence: CASWPDSGNTIYF. The CDR3, as DNA: TGTGCCAGCTGGCCAGACTCTGGAAACACCATATATTTT.

The chain combines TRBV7-2 with TRBJ2-3; D is perhaps TRBD1 or TRBD2 (5 bases each). This CDR3 has 13 amino acids. Germline assignment: CDR1 SGHTA and CDR2 FQGNSA. The V gene lost 8 bases and the J gene lost 4 bases, with 13 bases spanning the gap. Here the CDR3 reads CASGTQTPDTQYF. In DNA, the CDR3 is TGTGCCAGCGGGACCCAGACACCAGATACGCAGTATTTT. Drawing the rest from reference TRBV7-2 and TRBJ2-3, the complete variable domain is GAGVSQSPSNKVTEKGKDVELRCDPISGHTALYWYRQSLGQGLEFLIYFQGNSAPDKSGLPSDRFSAERTGGSVSTLTIQRTQQEDSAVYLCASGTQTPDTQYFGPGTRLTVL.

The V call is TRBV27, the J call TRBJ2-3; 7 bases line up with TRBD1. With 0 bases clipped from V and 10 bases from J, the junction kept 10 bases outside the gene matches. Germline assignment: CDR1 MNHEY and CDR2 SMNVEV (reference sequence). This CDR3 has 15 residues. The CDR3 nucleotides are TGTGCCAGCAGTTTATCGGGACAGTCTTACGAGGCGCAGTATTTT. Protein: CASSLSGQSYEAQYF.

V and J are TRBV11-2 and TRBJ1-2, with D possibly matching TRBD1 (5 bases). Germline CDR1 and CDR2: SGHAT and FQNNGV. V was clipped by 2 bases and J by 6 bases, with 13 bases between them. This CDR3 is 14 amino acids long. Here the CDR3 reads CASSLSWGADGYTF. The CDR3 coding sequence is TGTGCCAGCAGCTTAAGTTGGGGCGCGGATGGCTACACCTTC.

The chain links TRBV7-2 to TRBJ1-1, with D hard to call. Trimming removed 5 bases from V and 4 bases from J, with 14 bases in between. The CDR3 has 14 residues. Germline V gene sequence: CDR1 SGHTA, CDR2 FQGNSA. The DNA for the CDR3 is TGTGCCAGCAGCAATACTGGGGTAAGCACTGAAGCTTTCTTT. Encoded protein: CASSNTGVSTEAFF. Full variable domain (outside the CDR3, taken from reference TRBV7-2 and TRBJ1-1): GAGVSQSPSNKVTEKGKDVELRCDPISGHTALYWYRQSLGQGLEFLIYFQGNSAPDKSGLPSDRFSAERTGGSVSTLTIQRTQQEDSAVYLCASSNTGVSTEAFFGQGTRLTVV.

The CDR3 sequence: CASSPRTVLGELFF. CDR3 coding DNA: TGTGCCAGCAGTCCCCGGACGGTCCTGGGGGAGCTGTTTTTT. This rearrangement joins TRBV27 to TRBJ2-2; unclear D gene. V lost 5 bases and J 8 bases, leaving 15 bases between the germline ends. The CDR3 spans 14 residues. Per the germline V gene, CDR1 is MNHEY and CDR2 is SMNVEV (reference sequence).

The chain is built from TRBV7-3 and TRBJ1-1, with D hard to call. CDR1 is SGHTA, CDR2 FQGTGA, per germline. The CDR3 runs 13 residues. The V end lost 4 bases, the J end lost 0 bases, and 6 bases lay between the germline ends. The CDR3 region has the DNA TGTGCCAGCAGCTCCCTATTGAACACTGAAGCTTTCTTT. It encodes CASSSLLNTEAFF.

The V call is TRBV5-5, the J call TRBJ2-2; tentative D call: TRBD1 (5 bases). The V end was cut by 4 bases, the J end by 4 bases, with 8 bases between. This CDR3 has 13 residues. Germline loops: CDR1 SGHKS, CDR2 YYEKEE (reference sequence). In DNA, the CDR3 is TGTGCCAGCAGCCTAACAGGCACCGGGGAGCTGTTTTTT. Amino acids: CASSLTGTGELFF.

The V gene is TRBV29-1, the J gene TRBJ2-5, with TRBD2 as a possible D gene (5 bases). V shed 5 bases and J shed 7 bases, with 14 bases lying between them. This CDR3 is built from 12 residues. Germline CDR1 is SQVTM and CDR2 is ANQGSEA. The CDR3 coding sequence is TGCAGCGTTCCGTTGACTCGGGGGACCCAGTACTTC. This sequence encodes CSVPLTRGTQYF.

J is TRBJ1-2 and V is TRBV19, with 8 positions matching TRBD1. CDR3 size: 14 residues. The J segment lost 3 bases and the V segment lost 7 bases, leaving 7 bases of the junction unmatched. Germline V CDR1 and CDR2: LNHDA, SQIVND (reference sequence). The CDR3 sequence is CASTPQGADYGYTF. The DNA for the CDR3 is TGTGCCAGTACTCCCCAGGGGGCTGACTATGGCTACACCTTC.

J is TRBJ2-1 and V is TRBV27; 8 bases agree with TRBD1. Losses at the gene ends were 4 bases for V and 7 bases for J; bases not matched to a gene: 12. Germline assignment: CDR1 MNHEY and CDR2 SMNVEV (reference sequence). This CDR3 spans 16 amino acids. Here the CDR3 reads CASSYLNPTGVNEQFF. CDR3 nucleotides: TGTGCCAGCAGTTACCTCAACCCGACAGGGGTGAATGAGCAGTTCTTC.

J is TRBJ1-2 and V is TRBV7-2; D is unclear. CDR1 SGHTA and CDR2 FQGNSA come from the germline V gene. V was shortened by 5 bases and J by 6 bases, with 16 bases between the two germline ends. The CDR3 is 14 residues long. CDR3 sequence reads: CASSGMDQWDGYTF. CDR3 DNA: TGTGCCAGCAGCGGTATGGACCAGTGGGATGGCTACACCTTC.

The chain employs TRBV19 and TRBJ1-1, with D possibly matching TRBD1 (5 bases). The CDR3 has 15 residues. Trimming stripped 6 bases from V and 7 bases from J, with 21 bases between. CDR1 and CDR2 from the germline V gene are LNHDA and SQIVND (reference sequence). CDR3 amino acids: CASSAPETALREAFF. Here the CDR3 DNA reads TGTGCCAGTAGCGCCCCGGAGACAGCTCTTCGTGAAGCTTTCTTT.

The chain joins TRBV5-1 to TRBJ1-6; a weak D match, TRBD1 (5 bases). The CDR3 has 14 amino acids. V was trimmed by 5 bases and J by 7 bases, leaving 13 bases between them. The germline V gene has CDR1 SGHRS and CDR2 YFSETQ. CDR3 sequence (DNA): TGCGCCAGCAGGGCGGGACCTGAGAATTCACCCCTCCACTTT. Translation: CASRAGPENSPLHF. Based on the CDR3 plus reference TRBV5-1 and TRBJ1-6, the full variable domain is KAGVTQTPRYLIKTRGQQVTLSCSPISGHRSVSWYQQTPGQGLQFLFEYFSETQRNKGNFPGRFSGRQFSNSRSEMNVSTLELGDSALYLCASRAGPENSPLHFGNGTRLTVT.

The chain joins TRBV9 to TRBJ2-2; 7 nucleotides line up with TRBD1. Losses at the gene ends were 4 bases for V and 0 bases for J; bases not matched to a gene: 6. In germline, CDR1 is SGDLS, CDR2 YYNGEE. The CDR3 spans 16 residues. Here the CDR3 reads CASSYGQAPNTGELFF. Here the CDR3 DNA reads TGTGCCAGCAGCTACGGACAGGCCCCGAACACCGGGGAGCTGTTTTTT.

The V gene is TRBV19, the J gene TRBJ2-1, with 10 positions matching TRBD2. The CDR3 covers 16 residues. Germline V CDR1 and CDR2: LNHDA, SQIVND (reference sequence). V trimming: 5 bases; J trimming: 6 bases; junction bases outside the gene matches: 10. The CDR3: CASSLAQLAGSNEQFF. In DNA, the CDR3 is TGTGCCAGTAGTCTGGCTCAACTAGCGGGGAGCAATGAGCAGTTCTTC. The variable domain in full, completed from reference TRBV19 and TRBJ2-1, reads DGGITQSPKYLFRKEGQNVTLSCEQNLNHDAMYWYRQDPGQGLRLIYYSQIVNDFQKGDIAEGYSVSREKKESFPLTVTSAQKNPTAFYLCASSLAQLAGSNEQFFGPGTRLTVL.

As DNA, the CDR3 is TGTGCCAGCAGTATTGGGACATACGAGACCCAGTACTTC. As protein: CASSIGTYETQYF. The gene calls are TRBV6-5 and TRBJ2-5; the D gene is possibly TRBD1 (6 bases). V gave up 5 bases and J gave up 5 bases, with 12 bases separating them. Germline V lookup: CDR1 MNHEY, CDR2 SVGAGI. The CDR3 loop spans 13 amino acids.

The chain employs TRBV5-1 and TRBJ1-2; no reliable D call. Germline V gives CDR1 SGHRS, CDR2 YFSETQ. The CDR3 length is 12 residues. The V gene lost 1 base and the J gene lost 6 bases, with 7 bases spanning the gap. In nucleotides, the CDR3 is TGCGCCAGCAGCTTGCAATTCGATGGCTACACCTTC. Residues: CASSLQFDGYTF. Filled out from reference TRBV5-1 and TRBJ1-2, the complete variable domain reads KAGVTQTPRYLIKTRGQQVTLSCSPISGHRSVSWYQQTPGQGLQFLFEYFSETQRNKGNFPGRFSGRQFSNSRSEMNVSTLELGDSALYLCASSLQFDGYTFGSGTRLTVV.

This chain uses TRBV5-1 with TRBJ2-3, with 9 bases aligning to TRBD2. This CDR3 is built from 16 residues. Trimming cost V 0 bases and J 3 bases; bases outside gene matches: 5. The germline V gene encodes CDR1 SGHRS and CDR2 YFSETQ. CDR3 amino acids: CASSLDASGDTDTQYF. The CDR3 DNA sequence: TGCGCCAGCAGCTTGGATGCTAGCGGGGATACAGATACGCAGTATTTT.

This clone occurred a few times. The chain employs TRBV18 and TRBJ1-1; weak D call: TRBD1 (6 bases). The CDR3 loop spans 15 amino acids. Trimming took off 3 bases at V and 6 bases at J, with 17 bases between the two ends. Germline V gene data show CDR1 as KGHSH and CDR2 as LQKENI. In nucleotides, the CDR3 is TGTGCCAGCTCACCCAACAAGGGGGTGGCCCCTGAAGCTTTCTTT. It is translated as CASSPNKGVAPEAFF.

The chain links TRBV6-6 to TRBJ1-1; D remains unclear. Germline V CDR1 and CDR2: MNHNY, SVGAGI (reference sequence). The CDR3 extends over 14 amino acids. Trimming removed 6 bases at V and 4 bases at J, with 15 bases between. The CDR3 region is CASRTTESGTEAFF. The CDR3 DNA is TGTGCCAGCAGGACGACCGAGTCTGGCACTGAAGCTTTCTTT.

V is TRBV5-4 and J is TRBJ2-2; D may be TRBD1 or TRBD2 (5 bases each). Germline V gives CDR1 SGHNT, CDR2 YYREEE (reference sequence). Trimming cost V 4 bases and J 2 bases, with 15 bases left between them. The CDR3 consists of 16 residues. The CDR3 here is CASSLNGGPNTGELFF. CDR3 nucleotides: TGTGCCAGCAGCCTAAATGGGGGACCCAACACCGGGGAGCTGTTTTTT.

This chain links TRBV19 with TRBJ2-4; a weak D match, TRBD1 (5 bases). Germline V CDR1 and CDR2: LNHDA, SQIVND (reference sequence). The CDR3 has 12 amino acids. The ends were cut back, 6 bases at V and 6 bases at J, with 9 bases in the middle. The CDR3 region has the DNA TGTGCCAGTAGCGTTGACAGAAACATTCAGTACTTC. It is translated as CASSVDRNIQYF. The full variable domain, its missing parts supplied by reference TRBV19 and TRBJ2-4, is DGGITQSPKYLFRKEGQNVTLSCEQNLNHDAMYWYRQDPGQGLRLIYYSQIVNDFQKGDIAEGYSVSREKKESFPLTVTSAQKNPTAFYLCASSVDRNIQYFGAGTRLSVL.

J is TRBJ1-3 and V is TRBV15; D is unresolved. CDR1 and CDR2 from the germline V gene are LNHNV and YYDKDF (reference sequence). V gave up 8 bases and J gave up 0 bases, with 5 bases separating them. This CDR3 has 12 residues. The CDR3 DNA is TGTGCCACCGGGGACTCTGGAAACACCATATATTTT. Protein sequence: CATGDSGNTIYF.

This sequence joins TRBV6-5 and TRBJ1-5; D remains unclear. Trimming pared 0 bases from V and 0 bases from J, leaving 6 bases between. Per germline, CDR1 MNHEY and CDR2 SVGAGI. This CDR3 comprises 15 residues. CDR3: CASSYSQNSNQPQHF. The CDR3 DNA reads TGTGCCAGCAGTTACTCTCAGAATAGCAATCAGCCCCAGCATTTT.

V usage is TRBV11-2 and J usage is TRBJ1-1, with D maybe TRBD1 (6 bases). Germline assignment: CDR1 SGHAT and CDR2 FQNNGV. The CDR3 length is 16 residues. V lost 2 bases and J 4 bases, leaving 17 bases between the germline ends. The CDR3 bases are TGTGCCAGCAGCTTAATCGTCGGGCAGGGGATCACTGAAGCTTTCTTT. This sequence encodes CASSLIVGQGITEAFF.

The rearrangement links TRBV6-1 to TRBJ2-7; 7 bases are shared with TRBD2. Germline V gives CDR1 MNHNS, CDR2 SASEGT. This CDR3 has 16 amino acids. V gave up 0 bases and J gave up 4 bases; unmatched junction bases: 9. CDR3 sequence (DNA): TGTGCCAGCAGTGAAGCCGTGACTAGCCTCCAATACGAGCAGTACTTC. It specifies CASSEAVTSLQYEQYF.

The genes are TRBV7-2 and TRBJ1-1; D unresolved. Trimming cost V 5 bases and J 1 base, with 11 bases left between them. The CDR3 spans 14 residues. From germline, CDR1 is SGHTA and CDR2 FQGNSA. The CDR3 sequence: CASSIRVENTEAFF. DNA for the CDR3: TGTGCCAGCAGCATCCGGGTCGAGAACACTGAAGCTTTCTTT.